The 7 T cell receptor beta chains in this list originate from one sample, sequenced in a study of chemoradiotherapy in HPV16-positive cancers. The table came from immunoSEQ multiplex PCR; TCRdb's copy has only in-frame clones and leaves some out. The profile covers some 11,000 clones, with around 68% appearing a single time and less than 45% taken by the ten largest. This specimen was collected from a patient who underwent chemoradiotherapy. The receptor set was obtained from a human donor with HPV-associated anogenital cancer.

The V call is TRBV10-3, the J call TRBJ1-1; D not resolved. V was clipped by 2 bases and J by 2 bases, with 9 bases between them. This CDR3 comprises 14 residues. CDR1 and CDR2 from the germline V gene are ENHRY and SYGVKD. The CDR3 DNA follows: TGTGCCATCAGTGAGGCTGGACCAAACACTGAAGCTTTCTTT. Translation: CAISEAGPNTEAFF.

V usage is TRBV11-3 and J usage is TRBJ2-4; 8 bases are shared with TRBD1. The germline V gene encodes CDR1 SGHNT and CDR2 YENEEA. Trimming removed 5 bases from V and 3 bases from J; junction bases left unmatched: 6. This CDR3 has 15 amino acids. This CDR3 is CASSLGDRSKNIQYF. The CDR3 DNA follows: TGTGCCAGCAGCCTCGGGGACAGGAGCAAAAACATTCAGTACTTC.

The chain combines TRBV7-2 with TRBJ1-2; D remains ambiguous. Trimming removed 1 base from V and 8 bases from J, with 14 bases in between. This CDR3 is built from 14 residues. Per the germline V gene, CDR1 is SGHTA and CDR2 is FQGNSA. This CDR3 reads CASSLELFVGGYTF. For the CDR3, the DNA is TGTGCCAGCAGCTTAGAGTTGTTTGTTGGAGGCTACACCTTC.

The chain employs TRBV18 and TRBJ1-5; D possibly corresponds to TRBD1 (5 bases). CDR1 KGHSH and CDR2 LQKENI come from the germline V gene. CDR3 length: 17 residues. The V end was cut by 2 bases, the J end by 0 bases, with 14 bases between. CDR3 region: CASSPRWDPDSNQPQHF. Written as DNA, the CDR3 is TGTGCCAGCTCACCAAGATGGGACCCTGATAGCAATCAGCCCCAGCATTTT.

The CDR3 region is CASSQWAGGYEQYF. CDR3 DNA sequence: TGTGCCAGCAGCCAATGGGCAGGGGGCTACGAGCAGTACTTC. The chain recombines TRBV14 with TRBJ2-7; 7 nucleotides align to TRBD1. CDR1 is SGHDN and CDR2 is FVKESK in the germline V gene. J lost 3 bases, V lost 2 bases, and 4 bases had no gene match. The CDR3 totals 14 residues.

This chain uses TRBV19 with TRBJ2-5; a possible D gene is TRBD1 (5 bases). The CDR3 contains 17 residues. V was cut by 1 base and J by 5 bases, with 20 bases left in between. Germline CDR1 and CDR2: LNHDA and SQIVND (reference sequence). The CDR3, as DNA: TGTGCCAGTAGTATAGGCTGGGGTAATTGGGCAGGGGAGACCCAGTACTTC. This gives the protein CASSIGWGNWAGETQYF.

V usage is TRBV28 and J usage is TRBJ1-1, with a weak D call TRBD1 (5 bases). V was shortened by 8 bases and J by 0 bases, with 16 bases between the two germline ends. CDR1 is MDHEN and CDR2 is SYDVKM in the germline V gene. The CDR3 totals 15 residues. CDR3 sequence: CASGAPGPVNTEAFF. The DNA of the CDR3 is TGTGCCAGCGGTGCCCCAGGGCCCGTGAACACTGAAGCTTTCTTT.